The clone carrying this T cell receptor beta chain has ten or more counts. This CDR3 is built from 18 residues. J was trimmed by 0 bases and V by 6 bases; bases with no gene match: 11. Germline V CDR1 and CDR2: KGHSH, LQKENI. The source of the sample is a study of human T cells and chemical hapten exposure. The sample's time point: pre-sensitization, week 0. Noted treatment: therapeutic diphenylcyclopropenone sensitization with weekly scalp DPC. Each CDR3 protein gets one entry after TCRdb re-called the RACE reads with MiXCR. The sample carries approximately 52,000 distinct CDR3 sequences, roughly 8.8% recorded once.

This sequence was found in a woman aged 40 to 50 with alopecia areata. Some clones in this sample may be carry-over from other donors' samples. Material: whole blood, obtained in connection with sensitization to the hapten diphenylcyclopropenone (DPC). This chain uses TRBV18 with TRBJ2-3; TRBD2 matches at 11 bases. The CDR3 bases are TGTGCCAGCTCCCCTGAAACTAGCGGGGGTGCTAGCACAGATACGCAGTATTTT. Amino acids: CASSPETSGGASTDTQYF. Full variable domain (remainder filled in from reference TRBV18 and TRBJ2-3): NAGVMQNPRHLVRRRGQEARLRCSPMKGHSHVYWYRQLPEEGLKFMVYLQKENIIDESGMPKERFSAEFPKEGPSILRIQQVVRGDSAAYFCASSPETSGGASTDTQYFGPGTRLTVL.